The 18 T cell receptor beta chains presented below share a single source sample, sequenced in a study of Graves' ophthalmopathy and Graves' hyperthyroidism. The authors amplified TCR beta CDR3 regions, and they did so from RNA transcripts for repertoire sequencing. The first-round RT-PCR employed HTBI primers together with the Qiagen OneStep RT-PCR kit. A multiplex PCR was then performed as the second round. TCRdb independently ran MiXCR on the multiplex PCR reads; one entry per CDR3 protein. This table has a few hundred thousand distinct CDR3 sequences, roughly 40% appearing once. Sequenced: peripheral blood or thyroid tissue (not recorded which). These receptors all stem from an adult man with Graves' hyperthyroidism.

This clonotype has a count of ten or more. The V gene is TRBV20-1, the J gene TRBJ2-7; either TRBD1 or TRBD2 may supply D (5 bases each). The CDR3 is 15 amino acids. The V gene's germline CDR1 is DFQATT and CDR2 SNEGSKA (reference sequence). V was cut by 8 bases and J by 2 bases, with 22 bases left in between. CDR3: CSLRRGRGPTYEQYF. The DNA for the CDR3 is TGCAGTCTACGTCGCGGCCGGGGCCCAACCTACGAGCAGTACTTC.

The sample holds many counts of this clonotype. V gene TRBV20-1 combines with J gene TRBJ2-7; D not resolved. V lost 5 bases to trimming and J lost 3 bases, with 11 bases between them. Germline-derived CDR1 and CDR2 are DFQATT and SNEGSKA (reference sequence). This CDR3 has 12 residues. In DNA form, the CDR3 reads TGCAGTGCTTGGAAAGATAACTACGAGCAGTACTTC. Translation: CSAWKDNYEQYF.

This chain uses TRBV15 with TRBJ2-1; the D gene is possibly TRBD1 (6 bases). The V end lost 5 bases, the J end lost 7 bases, and 15 bases lay between the germline ends. This CDR3 has 14 amino acids. Germline CDR1 reads LNHNV; CDR2 reads YYDKDF (reference sequence). The chain's CDR3 is CATSSAGEGNEQFF. The CDR3 coding sequence is TGTGCCACCAGCTCGGCAGGGGAAGGAAATGAGCAGTTCTTC.

The sample holds many counts of this clonotype. The V call is TRBV19, the J call TRBJ1-1; TRBD1 is a possible D gene (6 bases). Trimming removed 1 base at V and 5 bases at J, with 8 bases between. The length of the CDR3 is 13 residues. Germline V gene lookup returns CDR1 LNHDA and CDR2 SQIVND (reference sequence). Written as DNA, the CDR3 is TGTGCCAGTAGTATAGGTCAGGGGACTGAAGCTTTCTTT. This sequence encodes CASSIGQGTEAFF.

This clonotype was counted only a few times. V usage is TRBV7-2 and J usage is TRBJ2-7; no clear D. The DNA end favors TRBJ2-1, so the J call may be wrong. Germline-derived CDR1 and CDR2 are SGHTA and FQGNSA. The CDR3 covers 14 residues. The CDR3 DNA follows: TGTGCCAGCAGCTTTAGAGTAGCCTCCAATGAGCAGTTCTTC. Its translation: CASSFRVASNEQFF.

This clonotype came up a few times. The V gene is TRBV6-1, the J gene TRBJ2-7; D is possibly TRBD1 or TRBD2 (7 bases each). The CDR3 contains 16 residues. Trimming pared 0 bases from V and 0 bases from J, leaving 12 bases between. Per germline, CDR1 MNHNS and CDR2 SASEGT. The CDR3 nucleotides read TGTGCCAGCAGTGAAGCGGGAGGGGGCGTCTCCTACGAGCAGTACTTC. Translating it yields CASSEAGGGVSYEQYF.

This clonotype was seen ten or more times. The chain combines TRBV12-3 or TRBV12-4 with TRBJ1-4; TRBD1 might be the D (5 bases). The V and J ends lost 6 bases and 11 bases respectively, with 16 bases between them. The CDR3 loop spans 13 amino acids. For the CDR3, the DNA is TGTGCCAGCAGCCTCGGGGGAAATAGGAAACTGTTTTTT. Its translation: CASSLGGNRKLFF.

The chain uses TRBV12-3 or TRBV12-4 and TRBJ2-2; D assignment may be TRBD1 or TRBD2 (5 bases each). Trimming removed 6 bases at V and 5 bases at J, with 13 bases between. The CDR3 sequence is 14 residues long. This CDR3 reads CASSTGGWTGELFF. Written as DNA, the CDR3 is TGTGCCAGCAGCACAGGAGGTTGGACCGGGGAGCTGTTTTTT.

In regard to this clonotype: Since no conserved phenylalanine or tryptophan closes the CDR3, a read error is the likely cause. The limits of the CDR3 on the DNA are not certain, so only TCRdb's listed CDR3 is given. The V gene is TRBV27, the J gene TRBJ2-6. The length of the CDR3 is 8 amino acids, counting both ends. Germline CDR1 MNHEY, CDR2 SMNVEV (reference sequence). This CDR3 is CASSQSGQ.

This sequence joins TRBV19 and TRBJ2-5, with D maybe TRBD2 (7 bases). The CDR3 is made up of 14 amino acids. Germline V lookup: CDR1 LNHDA, CDR2 SQIVND (reference sequence). The V end was cut by 4 bases, the J end by 4 bases, with 13 bases between. The CDR3 reads CASSTEGGLETQYF. CDR3 coding DNA: TGTGCCAGTAGTACTGAGGGGGGGCTAGAGACCCAGTACTTC.

This chain links TRBV12-3 or TRBV12-4 with TRBJ1-4; D may be TRBD1 (5 bases). This CDR3 region has 14 residues. V lost 5 bases and J lost 8, with 15 bases in between. CDR3 protein: CASSQQGPGEKLFF. CDR3 in DNA: TGTGCCAGCAGTCAGCAGGGTCCGGGAGAAAAACTGTTTTTT.

In the case of this clonotype: The germline gene is not matched at one end of the junction; a read error may be the cause. V usage is TRBV7-9 and J usage is TRBJ1-1; 7 bases line up with TRBD1. The CDR3 spans 16 residues. Germline CDR1 and CDR2: SEHNR and FQNEAQ (reference sequence). The CDR3 spells CASSPNRGRGGTGAFF. DNA for the CDR3: TGTGCCAGCAGCCCCAACAGGGGCCGTGGGGGCACTGGAGCTTTCTTT. Looking up the rest from reference TRBV7-9 and TRBJ1-1 gives the full variable domain: DTGVSQNPRHKITKRGQNVTFRCDPISEHNRLYWYRQTLGQGPEFLTYFQNEAQLEKSRLLSDRFSAERPKGSFSTLEIQRTEQGDSAMYLCASSPNRGRGGTGAFFGQGTRLTVV.

The chain uses TRBV7-8 and TRBJ1-1, with 9 bases lining up with TRBD1. The germline gives CDR1 SGHVS, CDR2 FQNEAQ. The junction had 9 bases not matched to a gene; V was cut back by 8 bases and J by 5 bases. There are 14 residues in the CDR3. CDR3 residues: CASGWGQGGTEAFF. The CDR3 nucleotides are TGTGCCAGCGGCTGGGGACAGGGAGGGACTGAAGCTTTCTTT.

This clonotype occurred many times. This rearrangement joins TRBV29-1 to TRBJ2-5, with TRBD1 as a possible D gene (5 bases). Germline CDR1 SQVTM, CDR2 ANQGSEA. CDR3 length: 12 amino acids. V was pared by 4 bases and J by 3 bases, with 9 bases between. The CDR3 coding sequence is TGCAGCGTTGCGGCCAGGGAAGAGACCCAGTACTTC. The encoded protein is CSVAAREETQYF.

V is TRBV2 and J is TRBJ1-2; no clear D. V dropped 4 bases and J dropped 7 bases, with 10 bases sitting between them. Per germline, CDR1 SNHLY and CDR2 FYNNEI. The CDR3 contains 12 residues. CDR3 residues: CASSAVGFGYTF. The DNA for the CDR3 is TGTGCCAGCAGTGCGGTGGGGTTTGGCTACACCTTC. Drawing the rest from reference TRBV2 and TRBJ1-2, the complete variable domain is EPEVTQTPSHQVTQMGQEVILRCVPISNHLYFYWYRQILGQKVEFLVSFYNNEISEKSEIFDDQFSVERPDGSNFTLKIRSTKLEDSAMYFCASSAVGFGYTFGSGTRLTVV.

This CDR3 reads CASSSSGTSLSGELFF. CDR3 coding DNA: TGTGCCAGCAGCTCATCCGGGACTAGCCTTTCCGGGGAGCTGTTTTTT. The chain links TRBV3-1 to TRBJ2-2; 9 nucleotides line up with TRBD2. V shed 5 bases and J 6 bases; nucleotides not matched to a gene: 10. Germline CDR1 LGHDT, CDR2 YNNKEL (reference sequence). The CDR3 runs 16 residues.

This clonotype was seen many times. This sequence joins TRBV19 and TRBJ2-7, with 7 bases lining up with TRBD1. The germline CDR1 and CDR2 sequences are LNHDA and SQIVND (reference sequence). This CDR3 comprises 17 residues. V trimming: 3 bases; J trimming: 0 bases; junction bases outside the gene matches: 11. CDR3 in amino acids: CASSMGPGQTTSYEQYF. As DNA, the CDR3 is TGTGCCAGTAGTATGGGGCCGGGACAGACGACCTCCTACGAGCAGTACTTC.

For this clonotype: Being one base from a much bigger clone, this may be a read error. The CDR3, as DNA: TGTGCCAGCAGCTTAGGGCCGAACGAGGCCTACGAGCAGTACTTC. As protein: CASSLGPNEAYEQYF. The gene calls are TRBV7-9 and TRBJ2-7; D is unclear. Deletions cut 1 base from V and 2 bases from J, with 12 bases between. The germline V gene has CDR1 SEHNR and CDR2 FQNEAQ (reference sequence). This CDR3 comprises 15 residues. The full variable domain, rest sourced from reference TRBV7-9 and TRBJ2-7, is DTGVSQNPRHKITKRGQNVTFRCDPISEHNRLYWYRQTLGQGPEFLTYFQNEAQLEKSRLLSDRFSAERPKGSFSTLEIQRTEQGDSAMYLCASSLGPNEAYEQYFGPGTRLTVT.